This T cell receptor beta chain originates from a study of T cells in Graves' hyperthyroidism and ophthalmopathy. In the study overall: Peripheral blood draws took place at initial diagnosis, ahead of any treatment.

Diagnoses rested on clinical symptoms, serum thyroxine and TRAb, thyroid ultrasound and orbital computed tomography. Trimming removed 4 bases from V and 6 bases from J, with 24 bases in between. Germline CDR1 and CDR2: SGDLS and YYNGEE. The length of the CDR3 is 17 residues. This clonotype was detected only a few times. Its matching antigen is unknown. Points from the study as a whole: In blood, most of the thyroid clonotypes expanded above 0.001 were also present.

TCR beta CDR3 regions were amplified from RNA. HTBI primers were the set used in a first-round RT-PCR of the TCR CDR3. A single record per CDR3 protein comes from TCRdb applying MiXCR to the multiplex PCR reads. The sample holds over 300,000 distinct CDR3 sequences, about 13% seen once. The TCR sequence derives from a woman between 40 and 50 years old with Graves' ophthalmopathy. Sequenced: blood. The chain carries TRBV9 and TRBJ2-3; possible D gene TRBD2, 6 bases. CDR3 DNA sequence: TGTGCCAGCAGCACACCGCTTCGTCCTCGGGGGTTCGATACGCAGTATTTT. Translation gives CASSTPLRPRGFDTQYF.